The next 27 T cell receptor beta chains were all read from a single sample in a study of T cells in Graves' hyperthyroidism and ophthalmopathy. The CDR3 regions of TCR beta were amplified from RNA transcripts. With the HTBI primer set, the TCR CDR3 went through a first round of RT-PCR. In TCRdb, the multiplex PCR reads were re-called with MiXCR into one record per CDR3 protein. The data contain approximately 530,000 distinct CDR3 sequences, 16% of them singletons. The sequencing input was blood. The receptors come from a woman between 18 and 29 years old with Graves' hyperthyroidism.

CDR3 region: CASSRLKYGTGRKETQYF. In DNA form, the CDR3 reads TGTGCCAGCAGCCGCCTTAAATACGGGACAGGCCGGAAAGAGACCCAGTACTTC. The chain recombines TRBV11-2 with TRBJ2-5; 8 positions match TRBD1. With V trimmed by 5 bases and J by 3 bases, 17 bases remained unmatched. The CDR3 has 18 amino acids. CDR1 is SGHAT and CDR2 is FQNNGV in the germline V gene.

This clonotype has a count of ten or more. The chain joins TRBV6-7 to TRBJ2-5, with D perhaps matching TRBD2 (6 bases). TRBV6-7 is recorded as an ORF, its role being uncertain. With 2 bases removed from V and 5 bases from J, the gap between germline ends came to 21 bases. The CDR3 totals 17 residues. The CDR3, as DNA: TGTGCCAGCAGTTACACCGCGGGACGGACGTTGGGGGAGACCCAGTACTTC. This translates into CASSYTAGRTLGETQYF.

This clonotype was seen many times. This chain joins TRBV3-1 and TRBJ2-1; perhaps TRBD2 as D (5 bases). With 3 bases removed from V and 3 bases from J, the gap between germline ends came to 18 bases. CDR1 is LGHDT, CDR2 YNNKEL, per germline (reference sequence). The CDR3 is made up of 17 amino acids. CDR3 protein: CASSQNPTGRVYNEQFF. The CDR3 nucleotides are TGTGCCAGCAGCCAGAATCCCACGGGGAGAGTCTACAATGAGCAGTTCTTC.

At least ten counts were recorded for this clonotype. The rearrangement uses TRBV7-2 and TRBJ2-3; 11 bases match TRBD2. There are 16 residues in the CDR3. The trim removed 5 bases at V and 5 bases at J, leaving 9 bases unmatched. CDR1 and CDR2 (germline): SGHTA, FQGNSA. The CDR3 loop is CASSLPTSGAGDTQYF. CDR3 sequence (DNA): TGTGCCAGCAGCCTACCGACTAGCGGGGCTGGAGATACGCAGTATTTT.

The sample holds many counts of this clonotype. The CDR3 region has the DNA TGCAGTGCTAGAGGTCTGCAGAGCACAGATACGCAGTATTTT. This codes for CSARGLQSTDTQYF. The chain has TRBV20-1 and TRBJ2-3; D is undetermined. The CDR3 consists of 14 residues. CDR1 is DFQATT and CDR2 is SNEGSKA in the germline V gene (reference sequence). Trimming stripped 1 base from V and 0 bases from J, with 8 bases between.

The chain is built from TRBV28 and TRBJ2-7; 7 nucleotides line up with TRBD1. CDR3 length: 15 amino acids. Germline V gene data show CDR1 as MDHEN and CDR2 as SYDVKM. With V trimmed by 5 bases and J by 5 bases, 12 bases remained unmatched. The CDR3 region has the DNA TGTGCCAGCAGTGTAATATCCAAAGGGGGCCACGAGCAGTACTTC. This translates into CASSVISKGGHEQYF.

V is TRBV6-1 and J is TRBJ1-1; the D gene is possibly TRBD1 (6 bases). The V end lost 2 bases, the J end lost 0 bases, and 13 bases lay between the germline ends. CDR1 and CDR2 (germline): MNHNS, SASEGT. The CDR3 is 16 residues long. CDR3 bases: TGTGCCAGCAGTGAATTGGACAGTGATTTGAACACTGAAGCTTTCTTT. This translates into CASSELDSDLNTEAFF.

The genes are TRBV12-3 or TRBV12-4 and TRBJ1-6, with 7 positions matching TRBD1. This CDR3 is built from 14 residues. Trimming took 6 bases from V and 6 from J; bases not matched to a gene: 5. The CDR3 spells CASSRGQSNSPLHF. The CDR3 DNA reads TGTGCCAGCAGCCGGGGACAGAGTAATTCACCCCTCCACTTT.

This clonotype was recorded at least ten times. This sequence joins TRBV20-1 and TRBJ2-1; 10 bases map to TRBD2. Looked up from germline, CDR1 is DFQATT and CDR2 is SNEGSKA (reference sequence). This CDR3 spans 13 amino acids. With 4 bases clipped from V and 5 bases from J, the junction kept 2 bases outside the gene matches. CDR3 sequence reads: CSAKGTSDNEQFF. The CDR3 DNA follows: TGCAGTGCTAAGGGGACTAGCGACAATGAGCAGTTCTTC.

This clonotype has at least ten counts. This chain connects TRBV20-1 to TRBJ2-7; no clear D. The CDR3 sequence is 16 residues long. Germline V CDR1 and CDR2: DFQATT, SNEGSKA (reference sequence). The V and J ends lost 2 bases and 6 bases respectively, with 23 bases between them. The CDR3 loop is CSARPTRVGLRLEQYF. CDR3 DNA: TGCAGTGCTAGACCCACTCGGGTAGGTCTCCGACTCGAGCAGTACTTC.

The chain recombines TRBV7-9 with TRBJ2-1; weak D call: TRBD2 (6 bases). Germline-derived CDR1 and CDR2 are SEHNR and FQNEAQ (reference sequence). CDR3 length: 13 residues. V was clipped by 1 base and J by 14 bases, with 15 bases between them. The CDR3 protein is CASSLGTGLGEFF. CDR3 DNA sequence: TGTGCCAGCAGCTTAGGGACGGGACTCGGGGAGTTCTTC.

This clonotype was observed at least ten times. The J gene is TRBJ2-1, the V gene TRBV6-1; 10 bases are a match to TRBD1. CDR1 is MNHNS and CDR2 is SASEGT in the germline V gene. With V trimmed by 6 bases and J by 8 bases, 7 bases remained unmatched. This CDR3 region has 14 residues. CDR3 region: CASRRTGGRDEQFF. The DNA of the CDR3 is TGTGCCAGCAGACGGACAGGGGGTAGGGATGAGCAGTTCTTC.

The sample holds many counts of this clonotype. This chain uses TRBV5-4 with TRBJ2-1, with TRBD1 as a possible D gene (6 bases). Deletions cut 4 bases from V and 9 bases from J, with 8 bases between. This CDR3 is built from 11 residues. CDR1 SGHNT and CDR2 YYREEE come from the germline V gene (reference sequence). For the CDR3, the DNA is TGTGCCAGCAGCCAGGGGAGTGAGCAGTTCTTC. This sequence encodes CASSQGSEQFF.

This clonotype was observed a few times. This chain joins TRBV7-2 and TRBJ1-3; D ambiguous. V was pared by 3 bases and J by 0 bases, with 9 bases between. CDR3 length: 15 residues. Germline V gene data show CDR1 as SGHTA and CDR2 as FQGNSA. CDR3 DNA sequence: TGTGCCAGCAGCTTCCTTGAGTCCTCTGGAAACACCATATATTTT. This gives the protein CASSFLESSGNTIYF.

DNA of the CDR3: TGTGCCAGCAGCCAAGACCCCTTAGCGGGAGGGTCCTCCTACGAGCAGTACTTC. Protein: CASSQDPLAGGSSYEQYF. The J gene is TRBJ2-7, the V gene TRBV4-2; 11 bases agree with TRBD2. The CDR3 covers 18 residues. V lost 0 bases and J lost 0; bases outside the gene matches: 7. CDR1 is LGHNA, CDR2 YNFKEQ, per germline.

The sample holds a few counts of this clonotype. CDR3 protein: CASSELEAGHTDTQYF. The CDR3 DNA reads TGTGCCAGCAGTGAACTTGAGGCGGGACACACAGATACGCAGTATTTT. V is TRBV6-1 and J is TRBJ2-3; D may be TRBD1 or TRBD2 (6 bases each). The CDR3 consists of 16 residues. Germline V CDR1 and CDR2: MNHNS, SASEGT. Trimming left V 2 bases short and J 2 bases short, with 14 bases between.

This clonotype was detected ten times or more. V gene TRBV11-2 combines with J gene TRBJ2-7; no clear D. The CDR3 length is 15 residues. V lost 3 bases and J lost 0, with 12 bases in between. Germline V CDR1 and CDR2: SGHAT, FQNNGV. The CDR3 region is CASSFETSSSYEQYF. DNA for the CDR3: TGTGCCAGCAGCTTCGAGACTTCAAGCTCCTACGAGCAGTACTTC.

In this sample, this clonotype turned up many times. The rearrangement uses TRBV12-3 or TRBV12-4 and TRBJ1-6; 9 bases align to TRBD1. CDR3 size: 13 residues. V trimming: 6 bases; J trimming: 10 bases; junction bases outside the gene matches: 4. The CDR3 region is CASRGDRESPLHF. The CDR3 region has the DNA TGTGCCAGCAGAGGGGACAGGGAATCACCCCTCCACTTT.

There are many counts of this clonotype. The genes are TRBV7-8 and TRBJ1-2; tentative D call: TRBD1 (5 bases). The ends were cut back, 5 bases at V and 4 bases at J, with 14 bases in the middle. Germline V gives CDR1 SGHVS, CDR2 FQNEAQ. The CDR3 totals 14 residues. CDR3 DNA: TGTGCCAGCAGCAATGGGGCCGGAGGCTATGGCTACACCTTC. Its protein product is CASSNGAGGYGYTF.

This clonotype has a count of ten or more. The CDR3 reads CASSLPPGGTYEQYF. In DNA, the CDR3 is TGTGCCAGCAGCTTGCCACCGGGGGGCACCTACGAGCAGTACTTC. V gene TRBV5-6 combines with J gene TRBJ2-7; tentative D call: TRBD2 (7 bases). Germline assignment: CDR1 SGHDT and CDR2 YYEEEE. CDR3 size: 15 residues. Trimming cost V 1 base and J 2 bases, with 13 bases left between them.

This clonotype appeared a few times. The chain has TRBV6-2 or TRBV6-3 and TRBJ2-1; D is unclear. CDR3 length: 13 amino acids. The germline V and J ends were trimmed by 4 bases and 5 bases, with 9 bases remaining between them. Germline V gene sequence: CDR1 MNHEY, CDR2 SVGEGT. The CDR3 sequence: CASSWVGNNEQFF. In nucleotides, the CDR3 is TGTGCCAGCAGTTGGGTGGGGAACAATGAGCAGTTCTTC.

This clonotype turned up a few times. The V and J genes are TRBV4-2 and TRBJ2-3; the match to TRBD2 covers 11 bases. The CDR3 length is 15 residues. Germline V gives CDR1 LGHNA, CDR2 YNFKEQ. V dropped 8 bases and J dropped 2; count of bases not matched to a gene: 6. The chain's CDR3 is CASAATSGNTDTQYF. The CDR3 DNA is TGTGCCAGCGCCGCGACTAGCGGGAACACAGATACGCAGTATTTT.

This clonotype was counted between two and nine times. The chain combines TRBV4-2 with TRBJ1-1; 9 bases match TRBD1. The trim removed 0 bases at V and 3 bases at J, leaving 8 bases unmatched. The CDR3 length is 17 residues. Per the germline V gene, CDR1 is LGHNA and CDR2 is YNFKEQ. CDR3 region: CASSQDLGDRAHTEAFF. Written as DNA, the CDR3 is TGTGCCAGCAGCCAAGATCTGGGGGACAGGGCCCACACTGAAGCTTTCTTT.

This clonotype has at least ten counts. The chain links TRBV11-2 to TRBJ1-2; no clear D. The CDR3 has 13 amino acids. Germline-derived CDR1 and CDR2 are SGHAT and FQNNGV. V was clipped by 2 bases and J by 2 bases, with 6 bases between them. CDR3 bases: TGTGCCAGCAGCTTATTAGCGAACTATGGCTACACCTTC. This sequence encodes CASSLLANYGYTF.

The sample holds a few counts of this clonotype. The genes are TRBV24-1 and TRBJ1-1, with 7 bases that match TRBD1. Germline V gives CDR1 KGHDR, CDR2 SFDVKD. Trimming took 7 bases from V and 0 from J; bases not matched to a gene: 10. The CDR3 is 16 amino acids. CDR3 DNA sequence: TGTGCCACCAGGGATAGACAGGGAAGTATGAACACTGAAGCTTTCTTT. Translated: CATRDRQGSMNTEAFF.

This clonotype was found many times. The chain links TRBV20-1 to TRBJ2-3; 8 bases agree with TRBD2. With V trimmed by 3 bases and J by 4 bases, 9 bases remained unmatched. CDR1 and CDR2 (germline): DFQATT, SNEGSKA (reference sequence). The length of the CDR3 is 15 residues. CDR3 bases: TGCAGTGCTAGTCCAAGCGGGAGAGGCCCAGATACGCAGTATTTT. This codes for CSASPSGRGPDTQYF.

This clonotype was recorded a few times. This chain connects TRBV5-1 to TRBJ1-2, with 10 nucleotides matching TRBD1. Germline lookup yields CDR1 SGHRS and CDR2 YFSETQ. V trimming: 4 bases; J trimming: 4 bases; junction bases outside the gene matches: 7. The CDR3 runs 15 residues. As DNA, the CDR3 is TGCGCCAGCAGCGGGACAGGGGCAGAGGGCTATGGCTACACCTTC. Amino acids: CASSGTGAEGYGYTF.